Following are 22 T cell receptor beta chains from one sample sequenced in a study of vaccination and CD4 T cells after COVID-19. These TCRs are of unknown antigen specificity. Treatment of the sample: approximately 9-day PBMC culture with coronavirus spike peptide pools or control peptides (ViraFEST assay). Cultured CD4+ T cell DNA was sequenced using the Oncomine TCR Beta short-read assay. TCRdb recomputed calls from the PCR reads with MiXCR, one row per CDR3 protein. The sample comprises approximately 12,000 distinct CDR3 sequences, roughly 65% of which are singletons, and roughly 22% rests with the top ten. Sequenced: CD4+ T cells from blood, cultured in vitro. The source of these receptors is a human donor who had recovered from COVID-19.

This rearrangement joins TRBV30 to TRBJ1-1, with D hard to call. The V end was cut by 4 bases, the J end by 1 base, with 7 bases between. The CDR3 sequence is 12 residues long. The germline gives CDR1 GTSNPN, CDR2 SVGIG (reference sequence). The CDR3 protein is CAWNVPNTEAFF. In DNA form, the CDR3 reads TGTGCCTGGAACGTTCCGAACACTGAAGCTTTCTTT.

The genes are TRBV5-1 and TRBJ1-5; 9 bases align to TRBD1. The CDR3 spans 15 residues. Germline assignment: CDR1 SGHRS and CDR2 YFSETQ. The V gene end was trimmed by 0 bases and the J gene end by 6 bases; junction bases not matched to a gene: 4. The CDR3 spells CASSLGGTGTQPQHF. The CDR3 bases are TGCGCCAGCAGCTTGGGTGGGACAGGGACTCAGCCCCAGCATTTT.

This chain connects TRBV12-3 or TRBV12-4 to TRBJ2-7; D is undetermined. The CDR3 runs 12 residues. Trimming left V 5 bases short and J 2 bases short, with 7 bases between. The CDR3 DNA follows: TGTGCCAGCAGTACCGGAACCTACGAGCAGTACTTC. This codes for CASSTGTYEQYF.

V usage is TRBV28 and J usage is TRBJ2-1; D is undetermined. The CDR3 sequence is 11 residues long. CDR1 is MDHEN and CDR2 is SYDVKM in the germline V gene. Trimming stripped 5 bases from V and 8 bases from J, with 7 bases between. In nucleotides, the CDR3 is TGTGCCAGCAGTGAGCTCCATGAGCAGTTCTTC. It yields the protein CASSELHEQFF.

The J gene is TRBJ2-1, the V gene TRBV20-1, with 13 positions matching TRBD2. The CDR3 is 16 amino acids. Germline CDR1 reads DFQATT; CDR2 reads SNEGSKA (reference sequence). J was trimmed by 6 bases and V by 5 bases; bases with no gene match: 10. As DNA, the CDR3 is TGCAGTGCTTTCCGGACTAGCGGGAGTCGGAGCAATGAGCAGTTCTTC. This encodes CSAFRTSGSRSNEQFF.

This sequence joins TRBV4-1 and TRBJ2-1; perhaps TRBD2 as D (5 bases). Germline values: CDR1 MGHRA, CDR2 YSYEKL. The V end was cut by 4 bases, the J end by 7 bases, with 20 bases between. The CDR3 runs to 16 residues. This chain's CDR3 is CASSRTRAASGNEQFF. In nucleotides, the CDR3 is TGCGCCAGCAGCCGTACTAGAGCGGCCTCGGGGAATGAGCAGTTCTTC.

This clonotype appeared once. The J gene is TRBJ1-1, the V gene TRBV30; D remains unclear. Trimming stripped 7 bases from V and 3 bases from J, with 9 bases between. Germline loops: CDR1 GTSNPN, CDR2 SVGIG (reference sequence). The CDR3 is 11 amino acids. DNA for the CDR3: TGTGCCTCCCGTGACTACACTGAAGCTTTCTTT. Amino acids: CASRDYTEAFF.

This clonotype was counted between two and nine times. The rearrangement uses TRBV6-2 or TRBV6-3 and TRBJ1-1; 8 bases line up with TRBD1. This CDR3 is 14 amino acids long. Germline values: CDR1 MNHEY, CDR2 SVGEGT. V dropped 10 bases and J dropped 1; count of bases not matched to a gene: 8. The CDR3 region is CATQGANSNTEAFF. The DNA for the CDR3 is TGTGCCACCCAGGGGGCAAATTCGAACACTGAAGCTTTCTTT.

The rearrangement uses TRBV20-1 and TRBJ2-6; D unresolved. V was cut by 0 bases and J by 0 bases, with 12 bases left in between. The CDR3 extends over 17 amino acids. Germline V gene data show CDR1 as DFQATT and CDR2 as SNEGSKA (reference sequence). This CDR3 reads CSARDAVGFSGANVLTF. As DNA, the CDR3 is TGCAGTGCTAGAGATGCAGTGGGCTTCTCTGGGGCCAACGTCCTGACTTTC.

This rearrangement joins TRBV28 to TRBJ1-5, with 7 positions matching TRBD1. The CDR3 runs 16 residues. CDR1 and CDR2 (germline): MDHEN, SYDVKM. J was trimmed by 6 bases and V by 5 bases; bases with no gene match: 13. CDR3 in DNA: TGTGCCAGCAGTGGCAGGGGACAGTTAGGGGGTCAGCCCCAGCATTTT. Its translation is CASSGRGQLGGQPQHF.

This clonotype appeared a few times. The chain joins TRBV21-1 to TRBJ1-2; whether TRBD1, the table's D call, matches the DNA was not checked. TRBV21-1 corresponds to a pseudogene. There are 13 residues in the CDR3. In DNA, the CDR3 is TGTGCCAGCAAGCAGGGGTTGGACTATGGCTACACCTTC. Translating it yields CASKQGLDYGYTF.

The CDR3 spells CSGGVGDTQYF. CDR3 in DNA: TGCAGCGGGGGAGTCGGAGATACGCAGTATTTT. The chain carries TRBV29-1 and TRBJ2-3; a possible D gene is TRBD2 (5 bases). The germline V gene has CDR1 SQVTM and CDR2 ANQGSEA. Trimming pared 7 bases from V and 5 bases from J, leaving 10 bases between. The length of the CDR3 is 11 residues.

The CDR3 protein is CASSEPGGPREQYF. The CDR3 DNA is TGTGCCAGCAGTGAACCGGGAGGGCCACGGGAGCAGTACTTC. V is TRBV6-1 and J is TRBJ2-7; 8 bases align to TRBD2. The CDR3 sequence is 14 residues long. Germline assignment: CDR1 MNHNS and CDR2 SASEGT. V lost 2 bases, J lost 7 bases, and 7 bases stayed unmatched.

The chain employs TRBV27 and TRBJ2-5; the D gene is possibly TRBD1 (5 bases). With 8 bases removed from V and 2 bases from J, the gap between germline ends came to 18 bases. The length of the CDR3 is 15 residues. The V gene's germline CDR1 is MNHEY and CDR2 SMNVEV (reference sequence). CDR3 DNA: TGTGCCAGCGGGTTCTGGGGCAGGGATCAAGAGACCCAGTACTTC. Protein: CASGFWGRDQETQYF.

In this sample, this clonotype turned up a few times. This chain links TRBV15 with TRBJ1-5; D may be TRBD1 (5 bases). This CDR3 has 17 residues. V lost 0 bases, J lost 4 bases, and 16 bases lay in between. CDR1 is LNHNV, CDR2 YYDKDF, per germline (reference sequence). The CDR3 bases are TGTGCCACCAGCAGAGATTTGATAGGGACTAAGAATCAGCCCCAGCATTTT. Protein: CATSRDLIGTKNQPQHF. Combining the CDR3 with reference TRBV15 and TRBJ1-5 gives the whole variable domain DAMVIQNPRYQVTQFGKPVTLSCSQTLNHNVMYWYQQKSSQAPKLLFHYYDKDFNNEADTPDNFQSRRPNTSFCFLDIRSPGLGDTAMYLCATSRDLIGTKNQPQHFGDGTRLSIL.

V and J are TRBV5-6 and TRBJ2-7; no clear D gene. V was cut by 4 bases and J by 3 bases, with 14 bases left in between. There are 14 residues in the CDR3. Germline assignment: CDR1 SGHDT and CDR2 YYEEEE. The CDR3 is CASSPERGDYEQYF. In nucleotides, the CDR3 is TGTGCCAGCAGCCCGGAGCGAGGAGACTACGAGCAGTACTTC.

This clonotype was observed a few times. This chain uses TRBV7-9 with TRBJ1-2; D is perhaps TRBD1 (6 bases). Germline CDR1 and CDR2: SEHNR and FQNEAQ (reference sequence). This CDR3 has 14 residues. V shed 1 base and J shed 7 bases, with 13 bases lying between them. The CDR3 here is CASSLDQGLSGYTF. In nucleotides, the CDR3 is TGTGCCAGCAGCTTAGATCAGGGGCTCTCTGGCTACACCTTC.

This clonotype was recorded a few times. The V and J genes are TRBV20-1 and TRBJ1-5; D is uncertain. This CDR3 contains 13 residues. Germline CDR1 DFQATT, CDR2 SNEGSKA (reference sequence). With 3 bases removed from V and 6 bases from J, the gap between germline ends came to 12 bases. The CDR3 DNA reads TGCAGTGCTAGTTTCCAGGCCGTTCAGCCCCAGCATTTT. As protein: CSASFQAVQPQHF.

The gene calls are TRBV28 and TRBJ1-2; D remains unclear. From germline, CDR1 is MDHEN and CDR2 SYDVKM. The CDR3 is 12 amino acids. V lost 7 bases and J 6 bases, leaving 12 bases between the germline ends. This CDR3 reads CASTSYSDGYTF. CDR3 nucleotides: TGTGCCAGCACTTCATATTCGGATGGCTACACCTTC.

The chain couples TRBV20-1 to TRBJ2-7, with 12 positions matching TRBD2. Losses at the gene ends were 4 bases for V and 5 bases for J; bases not matched to a gene: 12. This CDR3 comprises 16 residues. The germline CDR1 and CDR2 sequences are DFQATT and SNEGSKA (reference sequence). The CDR3 coding sequence is TGCAGTGCTACCCCAGCCGGACTAGCGGGACTCAACGAGCAGTACTTC. Translating gives CSATPAGLAGLNEQYF.

The rearrangement joins TRBV27 to TRBJ2-1, with a weak D call TRBD2 (6 bases). From germline, CDR1 is MNHEY and CDR2 SMNVEV (reference sequence). This CDR3 has 15 residues. V was shortened by 5 bases and J by 5 bases, with 16 bases between the two germline ends. The CDR3 DNA is TGTGCCAGCAGTCCCTTCACTAGCAGAAACAATGAGCAGTTCTTC. This gives the protein CASSPFTSRNNEQFF.

This sequence joins TRBV6-4 and TRBJ2-1; 11 positions match TRBD2. Germline CDR1 reads MRHNA; CDR2 reads SNTAGT. The CDR3 loop spans 15 amino acids. The trim removed 3 bases at V and 4 bases at J, leaving 2 bases unmatched. The CDR3 is CASSEIAGGYNEQFF. The CDR3 bases are TGTGCCAGCAGTGAAATAGCGGGAGGGTACAATGAGCAGTTCTTC.